Listed here are 11 T cell receptor beta chains from one sample, sequenced in a study of cytomegalovirus exposure and HLA in healthy donors. Primers: 60 Vbeta forward and 13 Jbeta reverse. This table comes from immunoSEQ multiplex PCR, and its TCRdb copy is limited to in-frame clones, with some not included. The sample consists of roughly 130,000 clones, about 80% of them appearing once. Specimen: PBMCs. The source of these receptors is a middle-aged man in good health and CMV-seronegative.

The gene calls are TRBV28 and TRBJ1-2; no clear D. Germline values: CDR1 MDHEN, CDR2 SYDVKM. The CDR3 has 14 residues. The V gene lost 3 bases and the J gene lost 4 bases, with 12 bases spanning the gap. This CDR3 is CASSLGSPGYGYTF. As DNA, the CDR3 is TGTGCCAGCAGTTTGGGCAGCCCCGGCTATGGCTACACCTTC.

The chain couples TRBV5-1 to TRBJ1-2; 7 nucleotides agree with TRBD1. The CDR3 is made up of 15 amino acids. CDR1 is SGHRS, CDR2 YFSETQ, per germline. Trimming removed 5 bases from V and 2 bases from J; junction bases left unmatched: 9. The CDR3 DNA is TGCGCCAGCAGGCCCGGGACAGAACCAAACTATGGCTACACCTTC. Its protein is CASRPGTEPNYGYTF.

The chain uses TRBV7-8 and TRBJ2-3; 9 bases line up with TRBD2. The CDR3 extends over 14 amino acids. Trimming removed 8 bases from V and 4 bases from J; junction bases left unmatched: 7. CDR1 SGHVS and CDR2 FQNEAQ come from the germline V gene. The CDR3 nucleotides read TGTGCCAGCGGCCAGCGGGGGGTCCCAGATACGCAGTATTTT. Residues: CASGQRGVPDTQYF. The entire variable domain, with the rest obtained from reference TRBV7-8 and TRBJ2-3, is as follows: GAGVSQSPRYKVAKRGQDVALRCDPISGHVSLFWYQQALGQGPEFLTYFQNEAQLDKSGLPSDRFFAERPEGSVSTLKIQRTQQEDSAVYLCASGQRGVPDTQYFGPGTRLTVL.

The chain uses TRBV9 and TRBJ2-3; no reliable D call. The V end was cut by 0 bases, the J end by 4 bases, with 6 bases between. Germline V lookup: CDR1 SGDLS, CDR2 YYNGEE. This CDR3 contains 13 residues. The CDR3: CASSVELADTQYF. CDR3 nucleotide sequence: TGTGCCAGCAGCGTAGAACTGGCAGATACGCAGTATTTT.

The chain couples TRBV11-2 to TRBJ1-2, with 7 bases identical to TRBD1. Germline V gives CDR1 SGHAT, CDR2 FQNNGV. J was trimmed by 8 bases and V by 5 bases; bases with no gene match: 8. The CDR3 runs 13 residues. DNA of the CDR3: TGTGCCAGCAGCCCCGACAGGGTCAGGGGCTACACCTTC. Translating gives CASSPDRVRGYTF. The full variable domain, completed using reference TRBV11-2 and TRBJ1-2, is EAGVAQSPRYKIIEKRQSVAFWCNPISGHATLYWYQQILGQGPKLLIQFQNNGVVDDSQLPKDRFSAERLKGVDSTLKIQPAKLEDSAVYLCASSPDRVRGYTFGSGTRLTVV.

This chain joins TRBV18 and TRBJ1-6, with TRBD1 identical over 8 bases. The junction had 7 bases not matched to a gene; V was cut back by 2 bases and J by 10 bases. The CDR3 length is 15 residues. CDR1 is KGHSH, CDR2 LQKENI, per germline. For the CDR3, the DNA is TGTGCCAGCTCACCAGGACAGGGTGGACGATCACCCCTCCACTTT. Protein product: CASSPGQGGRSPLHF.

This clone came up once. The chain links TRBV2 to TRBJ2-7; 8 bases map to TRBD1. Unmatched junction bases numbered 3, after V lost 6 bases and J lost 5 bases. The CDR3 is 12 amino acids. CDR1 and CDR2 from the germline V gene are SNHLY and FYNNEI. The DNA for the CDR3 is TGTGCCAGCAGGGCAGGGGGCAACGAGCAGTACTTC. Its protein is CASRAGGNEQYF.

This chain connects TRBV5-1 to TRBJ2-3; 7 bases align to TRBD2. There are 15 residues in the CDR3. CDR1 is SGHRS and CDR2 is YFSETQ in the germline V gene. V lost 7 bases to trimming and J lost 1 base; unmatched junction nucleotides: 9. The CDR3 region is CASSLGAGGTDTQYF. The CDR3 DNA sequence: TGCGCCAGCTCCCTCGGTGCGGGAGGCACAGATACGCAGTATTTT.

The gene calls are TRBV5-6 and TRBJ2-7; 12 nucleotides line up with TRBD2. The trim removed 4 bases at V and 1 base at J, leaving 6 bases unmatched. Per germline, CDR1 SGHDT and CDR2 YYEEEE. CDR3 size: 16 residues. The CDR3 protein is CASSQWGLAGSYEQYF. CDR3 nucleotides: TGTGCCAGCAGCCAATGGGGACTAGCGGGTTCCTACGAGCAGTACTTC.

This clone has just one count. The chain employs TRBV28 and TRBJ1-4; possible D gene TRBD1, 5 bases. The ends were cut back, 6 bases at V and 0 bases at J, with 14 bases in the middle. The CDR3 has 16 amino acids. CDR1 is MDHEN, CDR2 SYDVKM, per germline. CDR3 coding DNA: TGTGCCAGCAGCCAAGGACATACTGCAACTAATGAAAAACTGTTTTTT. Translation: CASSQGHTATNEKLFF.

The chain combines TRBV29-1 with TRBJ1-1; TRBD1 might be the D (6 bases). The CDR3 is made up of 16 amino acids. The germline CDR1 and CDR2 sequences are SQVTM and ANQGSEA. V lost 6 bases, J lost 1 base, and 21 bases lay in between. DNA for the CDR3: TGCAGCGTCATGAAGGTCCTCACCAGGGGGAACACTGAAGCTTTCTTT. Translation gives CSVMKVLTRGNTEAFF.